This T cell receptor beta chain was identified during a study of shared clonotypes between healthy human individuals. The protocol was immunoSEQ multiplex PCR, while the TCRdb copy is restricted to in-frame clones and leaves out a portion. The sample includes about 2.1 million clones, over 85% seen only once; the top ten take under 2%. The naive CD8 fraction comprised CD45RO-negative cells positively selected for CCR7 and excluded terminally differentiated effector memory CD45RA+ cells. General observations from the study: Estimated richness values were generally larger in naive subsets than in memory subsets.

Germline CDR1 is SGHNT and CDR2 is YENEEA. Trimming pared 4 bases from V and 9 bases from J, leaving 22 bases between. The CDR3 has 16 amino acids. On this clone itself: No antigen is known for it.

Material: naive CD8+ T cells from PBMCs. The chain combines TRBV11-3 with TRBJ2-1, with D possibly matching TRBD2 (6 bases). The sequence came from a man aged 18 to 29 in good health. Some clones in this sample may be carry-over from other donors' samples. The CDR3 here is CASSSRGYGRSSEQFF. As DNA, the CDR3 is TGTGCCAGCAGCTCCCGGGGGTATGGGCGGTCTAGTGAGCAGTTCTTC. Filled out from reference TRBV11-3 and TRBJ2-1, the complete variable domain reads EAGVVQSPRYKIIEKKQPVAFWCNPISGHNTLYWYLQNLGQGPELLIRYENEEAVDDSQLPKDRFSAERLKGVDSTLKIQPAELGDSAVYLCASSSRGYGRSSEQFFGPGTRLTVL.